This T cell receptor (beta chain) was identified in a study of early T cells in non-severe SARS-CoV-2 infection (dated by TCRdb to the early 2020s). For the wider study: Because TCR sequencing was done on bulk RNA from unsorted whole blood, the alpha and beta chains could not be paired.

At least ten counts were recorded for this clonotype. Its antigen is unknown. Nothing much larger sits one base from this clone, and base qualities are not available. Library prep was done by 5' RACE. The instrument was a NextSeq 500. In the TCR library protocol, unique molecular identifiers were attached to individual cDNA molecules to correct for PCR bias and sequencing error. Both TCR alpha and beta chains were sequenced, and tight co-correlation was observed between alpha and beta sequence abundances in each sample. The original pipeline was this. Decombinator V4 was used to annotate the V gene, J gene and CDR3 of the TCR sequences. TCRs were defined as expanded if a significant change between any two time points was detected under a Poisson model with p below 0.0001. TCR abundances were normalised to the total number of TCRs sequenced in each sample and reported as counts per million. TRAV1-2 paired with TRAJ12, TRAJ20 or TRAJ33 defined MAIT TCRs, while TRAV10 paired with TRAJ18 defined iNKT TCRs. VDJdb, accessed on 1 November 2021, was searched for TCRs annotated for CMV, EBV and SARS-CoV-2, and TCRs annotated for more than one antigen were excluded. The public reads were quality trimmed at Q25 with fastp and then assembled into clones with MiXCR by TCRdb, keeping productive beta chains. When rows share a CDR3 protein, they turn into one entry using the most common DNA and genes. The V and J calls were not made by the authors but by TCRdb's processing. For this sample the table gives some 76,000 distinct CDR3 sequences, of which roughly 15% were detected only once. The ten biggest clones cover over 12% of the sample.

This was a case-control study nested in a cohort of healthcare workers in London, UK, who had nasopharyngeal swab PCR tests and blood samples taken every week. Healthcare workers were recruited between 23 and 31 March 2020, during the week of the UK lockdown, and were followed weekly for up to about 16 weeks. CDR1 and CDR2, looked up from the germline V gene, are SGHTA and FQGTGA. Trimming costs V 2 bases and J 2 bases, and their ends lie 6 bases apart. The cysteine opens and the phenylalanine closes a CDR3 of 13 amino acids. Only CDR3 DNA remains: 39 bases, in frame from the first base. What the study reported, not specific to this receptor: Matching against VDJdb was skewed toward anti-spike CD8 responses, likely underestimated virus-specific expansions, and missed private and CD4 specificities.

This chain joins TRBV7-3 to TRBJ1-1, with the D gene not confidently named. This clonotype was sampled from an adult who was a healthcare worker with PCR-confirmed SARS-CoV-2 infection or an uninfected control (not recorded which). The material sequenced was whole blood. This receptor carries the CDR3 CASSLSQNTEAFF. DNA sequence: TGTGCCAGCAGCTTATCACAAAACACTGAAGCTTTCTTT.